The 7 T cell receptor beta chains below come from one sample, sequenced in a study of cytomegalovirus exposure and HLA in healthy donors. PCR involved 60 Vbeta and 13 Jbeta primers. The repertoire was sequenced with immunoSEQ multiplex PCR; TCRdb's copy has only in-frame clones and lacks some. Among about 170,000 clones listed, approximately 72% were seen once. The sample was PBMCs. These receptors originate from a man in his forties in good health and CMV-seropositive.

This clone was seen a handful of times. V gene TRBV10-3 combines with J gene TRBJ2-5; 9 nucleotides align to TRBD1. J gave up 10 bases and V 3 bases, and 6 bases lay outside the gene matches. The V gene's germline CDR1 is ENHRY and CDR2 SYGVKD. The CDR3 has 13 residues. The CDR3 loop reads CAISDRGTGIQYF. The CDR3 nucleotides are TGTGCCATCAGTGACAGAGGGACAGGGATCCAGTACTTC.

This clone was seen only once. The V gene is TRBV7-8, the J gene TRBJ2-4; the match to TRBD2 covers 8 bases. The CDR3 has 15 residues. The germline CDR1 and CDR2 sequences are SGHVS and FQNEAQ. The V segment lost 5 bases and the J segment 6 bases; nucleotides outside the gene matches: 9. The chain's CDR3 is CASSPPGLVGNIQYF. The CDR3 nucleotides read TGTGCCAGCAGCCCTCCGGGACTAGTTGGAAACATTCAGTACTTC. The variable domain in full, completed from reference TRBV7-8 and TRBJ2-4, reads GAGVSQSPRYKVAKRGQDVALRCDPISGHVSLFWYQQALGQGPEFLTYFQNEAQLDKSGLPSDRFFAERPEGSVSTLKIQRTQQEDSAVYLCASSPPGLVGNIQYFGAGTRLSVL.

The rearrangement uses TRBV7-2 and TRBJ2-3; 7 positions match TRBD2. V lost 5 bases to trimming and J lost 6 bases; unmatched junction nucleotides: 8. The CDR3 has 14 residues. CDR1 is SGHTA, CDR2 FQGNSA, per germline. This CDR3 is CASSRGAGIDTQYF. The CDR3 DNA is TGTGCCAGCAGCCGGGGAGCGGGGATTGATACGCAGTATTTT. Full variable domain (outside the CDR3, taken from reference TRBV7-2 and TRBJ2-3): GAGVSQSPSNKVTEKGKDVELRCDPISGHTALYWYRQSLGQGLEFLIYFQGNSAPDKSGLPSDRFSAERTGGSVSTLTIQRTQQEDSAVYLCASSRGAGIDTQYFGPGTRLTVL.

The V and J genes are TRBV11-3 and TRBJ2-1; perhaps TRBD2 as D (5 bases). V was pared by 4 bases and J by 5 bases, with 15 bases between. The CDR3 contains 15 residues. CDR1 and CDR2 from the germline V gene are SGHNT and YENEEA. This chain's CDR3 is CASSYSTSAHNEQFF. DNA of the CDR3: TGTGCCAGCAGCTACTCTACTAGTGCCCACAATGAGCAGTTCTTC.

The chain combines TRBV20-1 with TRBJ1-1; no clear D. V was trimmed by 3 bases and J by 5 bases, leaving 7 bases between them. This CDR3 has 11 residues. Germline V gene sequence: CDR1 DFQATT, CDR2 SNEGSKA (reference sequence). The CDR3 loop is CSASSRTEAFF. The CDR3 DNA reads TGCAGTGCTAGTTCGCGGACTGAAGCTTTCTTT.

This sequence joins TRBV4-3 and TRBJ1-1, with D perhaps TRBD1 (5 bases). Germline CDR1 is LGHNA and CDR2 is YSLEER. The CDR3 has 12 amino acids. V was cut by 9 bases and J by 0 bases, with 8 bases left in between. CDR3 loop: CASQGVNTEAFF. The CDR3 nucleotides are TGCGCCAGTCAAGGGGTGAACACTGAAGCTTTCTTT.

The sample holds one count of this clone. The CDR3 here is CASSEWTGGEQYF. The CDR3 region has the DNA TGTGCCAGCAGTGAGTGGACAGGGGGCGAGCAGTACTTC. This chain joins TRBV25-1 and TRBJ2-7; 10 bases align to TRBD1. Germline CDR1 reads MGHDK; CDR2 reads SYGVNS. The trim removed 3 bases at V and 6 bases at J, leaving 2 bases unmatched. The CDR3 has 13 amino acids.